The 25 T cell receptor beta chains presented below share a single source sample, sequenced in a study of T cell responses to AZD1222 COVID-19 vaccine. Method: immunoSEQ multiplex PCR; TCRdb's copy keeps in-frame clones and lacks some. The table lists around 140,000 clones, around 83% of them singletons. The specimen comprised peripheral blood, sampled 28 days after the second AZD1222 dose. Receptor source: an adult who received the AZD1222 COVID-19 vaccine.

The V and J genes are TRBV27 and TRBJ1-6; possible D gene TRBD1, 6 bases. V was trimmed by 3 bases and J by 10 bases, leaving 16 bases between them. Germline V gene data show CDR1 as MNHEY and CDR2 as SMNVEV (reference sequence). The CDR3 extends over 15 amino acids. CDR3 region: CASSLSQGGGSPLHF. The CDR3 region has the DNA TGTGCCAGCAGTTTGTCACAGGGAGGAGGGTCACCCCTCCACTTT.

The gene calls are TRBV19 and TRBJ1-1; D gene ambiguous. The CDR3 sequence is 15 residues long. V was clipped by 5 bases and J by 0 bases, with 13 bases between them. Germline V CDR1 and CDR2: LNHDA, SQIVND (reference sequence). DNA for the CDR3: TGTGCCAGTAGTCCCAACGAGGCCATGAACACTGAAGCTTTCTTT. Translating it yields CASSPNEAMNTEAFF.

This sequence joins TRBV7-6 and TRBJ1-6; D is undetermined. The CDR3 has 15 amino acids. Germline assignment: CDR1 SGHVS and CDR2 FNYEAQ. V was pared by 1 base and J by 5 bases, with 9 bases between. The CDR3 here is CASSLDGQNNSPLHF. DNA for the CDR3: TGTGCCAGCAGCTTAGATGGGCAGAATAATTCACCCCTCCACTTT.

The chain has TRBV5-1 and TRBJ2-1; D is possibly TRBD2 (6 bases). The V end was cut by 2 bases, the J end by 5 bases, with 17 bases between. Germline V lookup: CDR1 SGHRS, CDR2 YFSETQ. The length of the CDR3 is 16 residues. The CDR3 loop is CASSLYVGGRDNEQFF. CDR3 bases: TGCGCCAGCAGCTTATATGTGGGAGGAAGGGACAATGAGCAGTTCTTC. Variable domain in full (rest from reference TRBV5-1 and TRBJ2-1): KAGVTQTPRYLIKTRGQQVTLSCSPISGHRSVSWYQQTPGQGLQFLFEYFSETQRNKGNFPGRFSGRQFSNSRSEMNVSTLELGDSALYLCASSLYVGGRDNEQFFGPGTRLTVL.

The V call is TRBV5-1, the J call TRBJ2-5, with TRBD2 matching over 9 bases. In germline, CDR1 is SGHRS, CDR2 YFSETQ. The CDR3 has 16 amino acids. With V trimmed by 4 bases and J by 5 bases, 12 bases remained unmatched. The CDR3 DNA is TGCGCCAGCAGCGCCGAAACTAGCGGGCTCGGGGAGACCCAGTACTTC. It specifies CASSAETSGLGETQYF.

The CDR3 bases are TGTGCCAGCAGCCCGGGAGCAAAATGGGGCGATAGAGAGGTATTTGGACTGTTTTTT. Protein: CASSPGAKWGDREVFGLFF. The rearrangement links TRBV7-9 to TRBJ1-4, with D maybe TRBD1 (5 bases). The CDR3 covers 19 residues. In germline, CDR1 is SEHNR, CDR2 FQNEAQ (reference sequence). V was pared by 5 bases and J by 13 bases, with 35 bases between. Together with reference TRBV7-9 and TRBJ1-4, the CDR3 gives the full variable domain: DTGVSQNPRHKITKRGQNVTFRCDPISEHNRLYWYRQTLGQGPEFLTYFQNEAQLEKSRLLSDRFSAERPKGSFSTLEIQRTEQGDSAMYLCASSPGAKWGDREVFGLFFGSGTQLSVL.

The chain joins TRBV24-1 to TRBJ2-2, with D perhaps matching TRBD1 (5 bases). Germline V CDR1 and CDR2: KGHDR, SFDVKD. The CDR3 runs 15 residues. V was pared by 7 bases and J by 6 bases, with 17 bases between. The CDR3 spells CATRGQGVAAGELFF. The CDR3 bases are TGTGCCACCAGAGGACAAGGGGTGGCGGCCGGGGAGCTGTTTTTT.

The chain carries TRBV19 and TRBJ2-2; 12 nucleotides agree with TRBD1. Trimming removed 9 bases from V and 4 bases from J; junction bases left unmatched: 3. The CDR3 sequence is 14 residues long. Germline CDR1 LNHDA, CDR2 SQIVND (reference sequence). The CDR3 nucleotides read TGTGCCAGGAGGGACAGGGGGCCCACCGGGGAGCTGTTTTTT. Its translation is CARRDRGPTGELFF.

This chain links TRBV30 with TRBJ1-5, with D possibly matching TRBD1 (5 bases). CDR1 and CDR2 (germline): GTSNPN, SVGIG (reference sequence). The CDR3 spans 15 residues. Trimming took off 0 bases at V and 2 bases at J, with 11 bases between the two ends. The CDR3 DNA follows: TGTGCCTGGAGTGTACGGGGACTTGGCAATCAGCCCCAGCATTTT. Its translation: CAWSVRGLGNQPQHF.

The chain links TRBV15 to TRBJ2-7; tentatively, D is TRBD1 or TRBD2 (5 bases each). This CDR3 comprises 14 residues. The germline V and J ends were trimmed by 5 bases and 2 bases, with 13 bases remaining between them. Germline assignment: CDR1 LNHNV and CDR2 YYDKDF (reference sequence). CDR3: CATSPGTSPYEQYF. CDR3 DNA: TGTGCCACCAGCCCCGGGACCAGCCCCTACGAGCAGTACTTC.

The chain carries TRBV2 and TRBJ1-6, with D unresolved. CDR1 is SNHLY and CDR2 is FYNNEI in the germline V gene. This CDR3 contains 14 residues. The V end lost 7 bases, the J end lost 14 bases, and 21 bases lay between the germline ends. CDR3 in amino acids: CASTPLGMNSALHF. The DNA for the CDR3 is TGTGCCAGCACTCCTCTGGGGATGAATTCGGCCCTCCACTTT. Using reference TRBV2 and TRBJ1-6 for the parts outside the CDR3, the full variable domain is EPEVTQTPSHQVTQMGQEVILRCVPISNHLYFYWYRQILGQKVEFLVSFYNNEISEKSEIFDDQFSVERPDGSNFTLKIRSTKLEDSAMYFCASTPLGMNSALHFGNGTRLTVT.

This chain uses TRBV20-1 with TRBJ2-7; 7 bases are a match to TRBD2. Trimming took 3 bases from V and 3 from J; bases not matched to a gene: 5. Germline V gene data show CDR1 as DFQATT and CDR2 as SNEGSKA (reference sequence). The CDR3 consists of 13 residues. The CDR3 region is CSASASSGYEQYF. The CDR3 nucleotides read TGCAGTGCTAGTGCGTCTAGCGGCTACGAGCAGTACTTC.

This sequence joins TRBV6-5 and TRBJ1-1, with 10 bases matching TRBD1. J was trimmed by 4 bases and V by 8 bases; bases with no gene match: 7. The CDR3 runs to 14 residues. Germline CDR1 is MNHEY and CDR2 is SVGAGI. The CDR3 bases are TGTGCCAGCGGCCTTCGGACAGGGGGCACTGAAGCTTTCTTT. This gives the protein CASGLRTGGTEAFF.

V gene TRBV30 combines with J gene TRBJ1-2; D might be TRBD1 (6 bases). Per the germline V gene, CDR1 is GTSNPN and CDR2 is SVGIG (reference sequence). V was shortened by 5 bases and J by 2 bases, with 12 bases between the two germline ends. This CDR3 is built from 13 residues. The CDR3 is CAWADRRNYGYTF. The CDR3 DNA reads TGTGCCTGGGCGGACAGAAGAAACTATGGCTACACCTTC.

The chain uses TRBV7-2 and TRBJ1-3; no clear D. This CDR3 region has 17 residues. V lost 2 bases and J 0 bases, leaving 14 bases between the germline ends. CDR1 is SGHTA and CDR2 is FQGNSA in the germline V gene. The CDR3 nucleotides read TGTGCCAGCAGCTTAATCTCGCGACTGATCTCTGGAAACACCATATATTTT. This gives the protein CASSLISRLISGNTIYF.

The V gene is TRBV28, the J gene TRBJ2-5; maybe TRBD1 (6 bases). The CDR3 has 10 residues. From germline, CDR1 is MDHEN and CDR2 SYDVKM. The CDR3 nucleotides read TGTGCTACAGGGATGGAGACCCAGTACTTC. This sequence encodes CATGMETQYF. Using reference TRBV28 and TRBJ2-5 for the parts outside the CDR3, the full variable domain is DVKVTQSSRYLVKRTGEKVFLECVQDMDHENMFWYRQDPGLGLRLIYFSYDVKMKEKGDIPEGYSVSREKKERFSLILESASTNQTSMYLCATGMETQYFGPGTRLLVL.

V and J are TRBV18 and TRBJ2-7; no firm D call. The V end lost 3 bases, the J end lost 5 bases, and 8 bases lay between the germline ends. This CDR3 has 12 residues. Germline V lookup: CDR1 KGHSH, CDR2 LQKENI. The CDR3 loop is CASSPASDEQYF. In DNA, the CDR3 is TGTGCCAGCTCACCTGCAAGTGACGAGCAGTACTTC.

The V call is TRBV7-8, the J call TRBJ2-7, with 7 bases identical to TRBD1. The CDR3 length is 13 residues. The trim removed 5 bases at V and 5 bases at J, leaving 6 bases unmatched. Germline CDR1 and CDR2: SGHVS and FQNEAQ. CDR3 region: CASSATGIDEQYF. The CDR3 coding sequence is TGTGCCAGCAGCGCGACAGGGATCGACGAGCAGTACTTC.

The chain couples TRBV12-5 to TRBJ1-1, with a possible D match to TRBD1 (6 bases). Trimming took 3 bases from V and 5 from J, leaving 13 bases between them. This CDR3 is 14 amino acids long. From germline, CDR1 is LGHNT and CDR2 FRNRAP. The CDR3 DNA reads as TGTGCTAGTGGTTTTACAGGGACGGCTACTGAAGCTTTCTTT. This codes for CASGFTGTATEAFF. Drawing the rest from reference TRBV12-5 and TRBJ1-1, the complete variable domain is DARVTQTPRHKVTEMGQEVTMRCQPILGHNTVFWYRQTMMQGLELLAYFRNRAPLDDSGMPKDRFSAEMPDATLATLKIQPSEPRDSAVYFCASGFTGTATEAFFGQGTRLTVV.

The J gene is TRBJ1-1, the V gene TRBV30, with TRBD1 matching over 7 bases. With V trimmed by 3 bases and J by 0 bases, 10 bases remained unmatched. Looked up from germline, CDR1 is GTSNPN and CDR2 is SVGIG (reference sequence). This CDR3 region has 16 residues. The CDR3 nucleotides are TGTGCCTGGAGCTTAAGGGACAGCATTATGAACACTGAAGCTTTCTTT. It translates to CAWSLRDSIMNTEAFF.

The chain combines TRBV6-5 with TRBJ1-2, with D possibly matching TRBD1 (5 bases). CDR3 length: 14 residues. V was pared by 6 bases and J by 4 bases, with 15 bases between. CDR1 is MNHEY, CDR2 SVGAGI, per germline. The chain's CDR3 is CASRPATETYGYTF. The CDR3 DNA reads TGTGCCAGCAGACCCGCGACAGAAACCTATGGCTACACCTTC.

The rearrangement uses TRBV28 and TRBJ2-5, with D uncertain. The germline V gene has CDR1 MDHEN and CDR2 SYDVKM. The CDR3 has 11 residues. The V gene lost 9 bases and the J gene lost 3 bases, with 8 bases spanning the gap. The CDR3 protein is CARYGEETQYF. CDR3 nucleotide sequence: TGTGCCAGATATGGGGAAGAGACCCAGTACTTC. Full variable domain (rest looked up from reference TRBV28 and TRBJ2-5): DVKVTQSSRYLVKRTGEKVFLECVQDMDHENMFWYRQDPGLGLRLIYFSYDVKMKEKGDIPEGYSVSREKKERFSLILESASTNQTSMYLCARYGEETQYFGPGTRLLVL.

V gene TRBV19 combines with J gene TRBJ1-1, with a tentative D call TRBD1 (5 bases). Per germline, CDR1 LNHDA and CDR2 SQIVND (reference sequence). The CDR3 has 14 residues. V was cut by 8 bases and J by 0 bases, with 13 bases left in between. The CDR3 DNA sequence: TGTGCCAGTGGCCGGGGACTTATGAACACTGAAGCTTTCTTT. Translating gives CASGRGLMNTEAFF. Based on the CDR3 plus reference TRBV19 and TRBJ1-1, the full variable domain is DGGITQSPKYLFRKEGQNVTLSCEQNLNHDAMYWYRQDPGQGLRLIYYSQIVNDFQKGDIAEGYSVSREKKESFPLTVTSAQKNPTAFYLCASGRGLMNTEAFFGQGTRLTVV.

The V gene is TRBV30, the J gene TRBJ2-7; 7 bases match TRBD2. The length of the CDR3 is 13 residues. V dropped 0 bases and J dropped 3; count of bases not matched to a gene: 2. From germline, CDR1 is GTSNPN and CDR2 SVGIG (reference sequence). This CDR3 reads CAWSVGGGYEQYF. The CDR3 DNA sequence: TGTGCCTGGAGTGTTGGCGGGGGCTACGAGCAGTACTTC.

The J gene is TRBJ1-2, the V gene TRBV19, with 12 bases that match TRBD1. The CDR3 totals 15 residues. The V gene's germline CDR1 is LNHDA and CDR2 SQIVND (reference sequence). The trim removed 6 bases at V and 4 bases at J, leaving 6 bases unmatched. For the CDR3, the DNA is TGTGCCAGTAGCCCTGGGACAGGGGGCGTCTATGGCTACACCTTC. This encodes CASSPGTGGVYGYTF.